Each of the 8 T cell receptor beta chains below was sequenced from the same sample in a study of regulatory T cells in long-lasting Graves disease (dated by TCRdb to the early 2020s). The time point tag for this specimen amounts to: persistent/refractory GD, antithyroid drugs over 5 years with positive TRAb. RNA was extracted from PBMCs in TRIzol for both TCR sequencing and RNA sequencing. Library generation was performed with multiplex PCR. This sample was sequenced with an Illumina HiSeq 4000. iRepertoire HTBI primers and Arm-PCR amplification of CDR3 regions were used to construct TCR beta libraries. TCRdb cleaned the public reads at Q25 with fastp, built clones with MiXCR and kept in-frame beta chains. For every CDR3 protein sequence, its rows merge into one entry that carries the most common genes and DNA. For this sample there are some 470,000 distinct CDR3 sequences; roughly a fifth appear just once. The ten top clones hold about 7% of the sample.

The material was peripheral blood mononuclear cells (PBMCs), obtained when the disease was refractory, from a patient treated with antithyroid drugs. These receptors came from a female donor with Graves disease.

This clonotype was found many times. The chain has TRBV12-3 or TRBV12-4 and TRBJ1-5; 11 bases align to TRBD1. The trim removed 1 base at V and 5 bases at J, leaving 4 bases unmatched. The CDR3 sequence is 16 residues long. CDR3 loop: CASSLGGQGVHQPQHF. Written as DNA, the CDR3 is TGTGCCAGCAGTTTAGGGGGACAGGGGGTCCATCAGCCCCAGCATTTT.

A few counts support this clonotype. The CDR3 region has the DNA TGTGCCAGCAGCCTAAGGGGGCAAGGCTACAATGAGCAGTTCTTC. Residues: CASSLRGQGYNEQFF. This chain connects TRBV28 to TRBJ2-1; 7 bases align to TRBD1. Germline V CDR1 and CDR2: MDHEN, SYDVKM. J gave up 3 bases and V 6 bases, and 8 bases lay outside the gene matches. The CDR3 covers 15 residues.

The rearrangement uses TRBV12-5 and TRBJ2-1, with 7 bases identical to TRBD1. The CDR3 has 15 residues. V dropped 6 bases and J dropped 9; count of bases not matched to a gene: 14. CDR1 is LGHNT, CDR2 FRNRAP, per germline. CDR3 loop: CASGPGDSGHGEQFF. CDR3 coding DNA: TGTGCTAGTGGACCCGGGGACAGTGGGCACGGTGAGCAGTTCTTC.

This clonotype was picked up a small number of times. The V call is TRBV7-9, the J call TRBJ2-5; 7 positions agree with TRBD1. With 5 bases clipped from V and 4 bases from J, the junction kept 7 bases outside the gene matches. Germline V gene data show CDR1 as SEHNR and CDR2 as FQNEAQ (reference sequence). The CDR3 covers 14 residues. For the CDR3, the DNA is TGTGCCAGCAGCATTCCGGGACAGCGAGAGACCCAGTACTTC. Its translation: CASSIPGQRETQYF. The whole variable domain, remainder taken from reference TRBV7-9 and TRBJ2-5, is DTGVSQNPRHKITKRGQNVTFRCDPISEHNRLYWYRQTLGQGPEFLTYFQNEAQLEKSRLLSDRFSAERPKGSFSTLEIQRTEQGDSAMYLCASSIPGQRETQYFGPGTRLLVL.

The chain has TRBV30 and TRBJ2-2; possible D gene TRBD2, 5 bases. Germline-derived CDR1 and CDR2 are GTSNPN and SVGIG (reference sequence). The V and J ends lost 4 bases and 4 bases respectively, with 13 bases between them. This CDR3 is 14 amino acids long. This chain's CDR3 is CAWKVEGTTGELFF. The DNA for the CDR3 is TGTGCCTGGAAGGTAGAGGGTACCACCGGGGAGCTGTTTTTT. Filled out from reference TRBV30 and TRBJ2-2, the complete variable domain reads SQTIHQWPATLVQPVGSPLSLECTVEGTSNPNLYWYRQAAGRGLQLLFYSVGIGQISSEVPQNLSASRPQDRQFILSSKKLLLSDSGFYLCAWKVEGTTGELFFGEGSRLTVL.

For the CDR3, the DNA is TGCAGTGCTAGAGACGTGATTGGGGGGGGCTATGGCTACACCTTC. This encodes CSARDVIGGGYGYTF. V is TRBV20-1 and J is TRBJ1-2; possible D gene TRBD1, 5 bases. Germline lookup yields CDR1 DFQATT and CDR2 SNEGSKA (reference sequence). V was cut by 0 bases and J by 4 bases, with 15 bases left in between. The CDR3 is 15 residues long.

The chain carries TRBV12-3 or TRBV12-4 and TRBJ2-2, with a tentative D call TRBD1 (6 bases). This CDR3 contains 14 residues. V shed 3 bases and J shed 9 bases, with 14 bases lying between them. For the CDR3, the DNA is TGTGCCAGCAGTTTTCGACAGGACTCCCGGGAGCTGTTTTTT. This translates into CASSFRQDSRELFF.

A few counts support this clonotype. V and J are TRBV6-4 and TRBJ2-2; the D is unclear. The germline V and J ends were trimmed by 4 bases and 6 bases, with 15 bases remaining between them. The CDR3 runs to 15 residues. Germline V gene data show CDR1 as MRHNA and CDR2 as SNTAGT. The CDR3 region is CASSVHGDPPGELFF. The CDR3 DNA follows: TGTGCCAGCAGTGTGCACGGCGACCCCCCCGGGGAGCTGTTTTTT.